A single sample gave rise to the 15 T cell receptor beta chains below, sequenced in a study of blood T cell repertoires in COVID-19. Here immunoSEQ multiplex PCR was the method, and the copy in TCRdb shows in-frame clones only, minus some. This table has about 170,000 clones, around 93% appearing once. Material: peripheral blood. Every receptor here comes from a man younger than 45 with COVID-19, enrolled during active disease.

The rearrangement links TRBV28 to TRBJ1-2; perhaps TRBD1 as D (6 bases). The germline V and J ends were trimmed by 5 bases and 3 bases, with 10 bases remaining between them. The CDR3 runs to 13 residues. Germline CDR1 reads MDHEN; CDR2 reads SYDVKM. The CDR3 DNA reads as TGTGCCAGCAGTGCCACAGGGTACTATGGCTACACCTTC. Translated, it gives CASSATGYYGYTF.

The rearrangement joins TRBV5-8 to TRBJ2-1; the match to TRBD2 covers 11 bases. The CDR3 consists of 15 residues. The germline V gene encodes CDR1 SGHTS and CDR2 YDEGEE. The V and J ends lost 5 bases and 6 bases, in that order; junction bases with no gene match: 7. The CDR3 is CASSQGTSGRNEQFF. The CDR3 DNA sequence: TGTGCCAGCAGTCAAGGGACTAGCGGTCGCAATGAGCAGTTCTTC.

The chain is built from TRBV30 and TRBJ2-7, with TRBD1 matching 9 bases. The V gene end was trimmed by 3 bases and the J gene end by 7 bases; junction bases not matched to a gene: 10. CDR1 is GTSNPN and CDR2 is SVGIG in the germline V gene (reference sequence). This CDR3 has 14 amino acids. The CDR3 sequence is CAWSPWTGVEEQYF. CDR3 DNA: TGTGCCTGGAGCCCTTGGACAGGGGTCGAGGAGCAGTACTTC.

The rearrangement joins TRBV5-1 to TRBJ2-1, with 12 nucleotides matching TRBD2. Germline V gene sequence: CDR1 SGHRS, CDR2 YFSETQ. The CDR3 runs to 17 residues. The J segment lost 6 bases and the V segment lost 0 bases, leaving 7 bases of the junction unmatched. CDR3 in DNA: TGCGCCAGCAGCTTGGGGCTAGCGGGGGGGCCTTCCAATGAGCAGTTCTTC. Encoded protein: CASSLGLAGGPSNEQFF.

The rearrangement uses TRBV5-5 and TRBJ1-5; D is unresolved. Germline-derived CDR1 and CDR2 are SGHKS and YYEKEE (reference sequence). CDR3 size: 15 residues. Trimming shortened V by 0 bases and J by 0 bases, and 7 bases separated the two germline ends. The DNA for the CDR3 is TGTGCCAGCAGCTTGGAAGAGTATAGCAATCAGCCCCAGCATTTT. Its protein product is CASSLEEYSNQPQHF.

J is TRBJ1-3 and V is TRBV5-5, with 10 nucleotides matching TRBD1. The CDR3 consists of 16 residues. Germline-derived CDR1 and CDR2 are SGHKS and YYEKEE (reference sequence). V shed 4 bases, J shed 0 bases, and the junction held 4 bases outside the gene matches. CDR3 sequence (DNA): TGTGCCAGCAGCAGACAGGGGGCCAACTCTGGAAACACCATATATTTT. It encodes CASSRQGANSGNTIYF.

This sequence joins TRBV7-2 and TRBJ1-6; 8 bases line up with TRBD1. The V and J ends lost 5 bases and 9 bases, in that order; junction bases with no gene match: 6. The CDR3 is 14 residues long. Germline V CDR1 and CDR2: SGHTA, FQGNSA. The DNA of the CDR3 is TGTGCCAGCAGCCTGGACAGGGCGTTTTCACCCCTCCACTTT. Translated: CASSLDRAFSPLHF.

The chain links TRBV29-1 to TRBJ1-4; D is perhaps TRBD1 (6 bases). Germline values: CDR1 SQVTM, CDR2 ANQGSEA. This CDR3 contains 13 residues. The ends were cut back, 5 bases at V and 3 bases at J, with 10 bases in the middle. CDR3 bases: TGCAGCGTTACAGGGCGATCTAATGAAAAACTGTTTTTT. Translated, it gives CSVTGRSNEKLFF.

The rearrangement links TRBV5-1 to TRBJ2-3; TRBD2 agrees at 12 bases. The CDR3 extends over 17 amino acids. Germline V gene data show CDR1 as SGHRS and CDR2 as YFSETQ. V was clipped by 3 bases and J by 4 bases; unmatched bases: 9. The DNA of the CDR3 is TGCGCCAGCAGCTCGGGCCGACTAGCGGGAGCGCCAGATACGCAGTATTTT. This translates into CASSSGRLAGAPDTQYF.

The CDR3 protein is CASSAQTGGGNTIYF. The CDR3 DNA is TGTGCCAGTAGTGCCCAGACAGGGGGCGGAAACACCATATATTTT. The chain uses TRBV19 and TRBJ1-3; 10 positions agree with TRBD1. The CDR3 consists of 15 residues. Germline values: CDR1 LNHDA, CDR2 SQIVND (reference sequence). V was clipped by 5 bases and J by 4 bases; unmatched bases: 5.

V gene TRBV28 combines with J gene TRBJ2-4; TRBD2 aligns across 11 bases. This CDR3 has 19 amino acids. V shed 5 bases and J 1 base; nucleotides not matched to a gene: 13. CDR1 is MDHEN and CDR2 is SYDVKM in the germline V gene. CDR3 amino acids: CASSPPLAGGPSAKNIQYF. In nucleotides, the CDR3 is TGTGCCAGCAGTCCCCCATTAGCGGGAGGGCCCTCGGCCAAAAACATTCAGTACTTC.

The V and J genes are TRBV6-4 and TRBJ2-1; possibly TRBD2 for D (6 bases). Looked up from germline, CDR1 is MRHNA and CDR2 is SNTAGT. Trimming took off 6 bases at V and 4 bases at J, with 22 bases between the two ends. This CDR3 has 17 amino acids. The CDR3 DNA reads TGTGCCAGCAGGGGGAGGCAGGACCTAGACCTTTACAATGAGCAGTTCTTC. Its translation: CASRGRQDLDLYNEQFF.

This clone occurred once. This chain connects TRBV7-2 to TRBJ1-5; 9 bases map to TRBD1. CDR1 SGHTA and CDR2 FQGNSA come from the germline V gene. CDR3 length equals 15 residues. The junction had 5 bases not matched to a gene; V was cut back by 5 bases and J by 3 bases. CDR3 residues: CASSPGQGYNQPQHF. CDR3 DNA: TGTGCCAGCAGCCCGGGACAGGGATACAATCAGCCCCAGCATTTT.

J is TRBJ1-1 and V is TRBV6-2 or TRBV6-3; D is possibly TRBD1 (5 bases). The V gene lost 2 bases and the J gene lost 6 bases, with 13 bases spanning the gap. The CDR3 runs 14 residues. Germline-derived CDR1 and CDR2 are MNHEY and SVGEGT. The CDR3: CASSYAWEQAEAFF. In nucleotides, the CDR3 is TGTGCCAGCAGTTACGCTTGGGAACAGGCTGAAGCTTTCTTT.

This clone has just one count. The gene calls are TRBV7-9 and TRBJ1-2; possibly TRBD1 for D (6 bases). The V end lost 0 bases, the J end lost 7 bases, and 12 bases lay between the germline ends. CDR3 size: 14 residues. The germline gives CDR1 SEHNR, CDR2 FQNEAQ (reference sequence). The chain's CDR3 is CASSLAQGSSGYTF. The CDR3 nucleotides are TGTGCCAGCAGCTTAGCTCAGGGGTCCTCTGGCTACACCTTC.